This passage covers 17 T cell receptor beta chains from one sample sequenced in a study of response to subunit inactivated influenza vaccine. TCRdb used MiXCR to reprocess the RT-PCR reads, holding one entry per CDR3 protein. This table has fewer than 600,000 distinct CDR3 sequences, under 8.5% appearing once. Specimen: PBMCs from blood, collected about 23 months after vaccination. Every receptor here comes from a man between 50 and 75 years old who received an inactivated influenza vaccine.

This clonotype was counted at least ten times. This chain links TRBV14 with TRBJ2-7; D is ambiguous. The germline CDR1 and CDR2 sequences are SGHDN and FVKESK. CDR3 length equals 13 residues. V dropped 4 bases and J dropped 5 bases, with 12 bases sitting between them. The CDR3 loop is CASSLMGGDEQYF. The CDR3 nucleotides are TGTGCCAGCAGCCTCATGGGCGGCGACGAGCAGTACTTC.

This clonotype was found many times. This chain links TRBV20-1 with TRBJ1-5; 10 bases are a match to TRBD1. CDR3 size: 13 residues. Germline CDR1 DFQATT, CDR2 SNEGSKA (reference sequence). V was pared by 6 bases and J by 4 bases, with 3 bases of the junction left unmatched. The CDR3 DNA sequence: TGCAGTGCCGGGACAGGGGTTAATCAGCCCCAGCATTTT. As protein: CSAGTGVNQPQHF.

There are a few counts of this clonotype. The J gene is TRBJ2-1, the V gene TRBV5-1; D is undetermined. The CDR3 contains 16 residues. Germline V CDR1 and CDR2: SGHRS, YFSETQ. Deletions cut 1 base from V and 0 bases from J, with 11 bases between. CDR3 DNA: TGCGCCAGCAGCTTGAGGGCAGTAATCTCCTACAATGAGCAGTTCTTC. Its translation: CASSLRAVISYNEQFF.

This clonotype was seen ten or more times. At one end, the junction sequence differs from germline, possibly due to a read error. The chain has TRBV7-8 and TRBJ2-1, with 10 bases lining up with TRBD2. The germline V gene has CDR1 SGHVS and CDR2 FQNEAQ. The CDR3 is 17 residues long. The CDR3 DNA is TGTGCCAGCAGCCCCGAGCGGGGGGGCATATCCTCCAATGAGCAGTTCTTC. This codes for CASSPERGGISSNEQFF. The entire variable domain, with the rest obtained from reference TRBV7-8 and TRBJ2-1, is as follows: GAGVSQSPRYKVAKRGQDVALRCDPISGHVSLFWYQQALGQGPEFLTYFQNEAQLDKSGLPSDRFFAERPEGSVSTLKIQRTQQEDSAVYLCASSPERGGISSNEQFFGPGTRLTVL.

The V gene is TRBV2, the J gene TRBJ2-7, with D possibly being TRBD2 (6 bases). Germline CDR1 is SNHLY and CDR2 is FYNNEI. The CDR3 is made up of 14 amino acids. V shed 6 bases and J shed 6 bases, with 18 bases lying between them. The DNA for the CDR3 is TGTGCCAGCAGAACCCAAAGGCGGGGAGGCGAGCAGTACTTC. It specifies CASRTQRRGGEQYF.

This clonotype was observed at least ten times. The J gene is TRBJ1-5, the V gene TRBV5-6; no definite D call. The CDR3 is made up of 12 amino acids. Germline V gene data show CDR1 as SGHDT and CDR2 as YYEEEE. Between the trimmed V and J ends, which lost 3 bases and 5 bases, there was a span of 6 bases. CDR3 in DNA: TGTGCCAGCAGCTCTACAGATCAGCCCCAGCATTTT. Its protein is CASSSTDQPQHF. The entire variable domain, with the rest obtained from reference TRBV5-6 and TRBJ1-5, is as follows: DAGVTQSPTHLIKTRGQQVTLRCSPKSGHDTVSWYQQALGQGPQFIFQYYEEEERQRGNFPDRFSGHQFPNYSSELNVNALLLGDSALYLCASSSTDQPQHFGDGTRLSIL.

In this sample, this clonotype turned up a few times. The chain links TRBV7-2 to TRBJ1-4; D is undetermined. This CDR3 has 16 amino acids. Looked up from germline, CDR1 is SGHTA and CDR2 is FQGNSA. The V and J ends lost 1 base and 5 bases respectively, with 14 bases between them. The CDR3 spells CASSLGWRQPNEKLFF. Written as DNA, the CDR3 is TGTGCCAGCAGCTTAGGTTGGAGACAACCGAATGAAAAACTGTTTTTT.

The chain uses TRBV28 and TRBJ2-1, with 8 bases identical to TRBD2. The germline V gene encodes CDR1 MDHEN and CDR2 SYDVKM. This CDR3 region has 14 residues. Trimming at V came to 6 bases and at J to 6 bases, leaving 7 bases not matched to a gene. CDR3 nucleotides: TGTGCCAGCAGGCGCCGGGGGGGGGCCAATGAGCAGTTCTTC. Translation gives CASRRRGGANEQFF.

The chain is built from TRBV5-1 and TRBJ2-5; no firm D call. Trimming stripped 5 bases from V and 1 base from J, with 18 bases between. CDR3 length: 16 amino acids. Germline V CDR1 and CDR2: SGHRS, YFSETQ. The CDR3 protein is CASSYYGESGQETQYF. The DNA of the CDR3 is TGCGCCAGCAGTTACTATGGGGAATCGGGCCAAGAGACCCAGTACTTC.

V usage is TRBV5-1 and J usage is TRBJ1-5; D gene unclear. V lost 4 bases and J lost 1, with 12 bases in between. Germline loops: CDR1 SGHRS, CDR2 YFSETQ. This CDR3 spans 15 amino acids. The CDR3 DNA sequence: TGCGCCAGCAGCGTGGCCGGGGTAAGCAATCAGCCCCAGCATTTT. Amino acid sequence: CASSVAGVSNQPQHF.

The V gene is TRBV21-1, the J gene TRBJ2-3; no check of the table's D call, TRBD1, against the DNA was made. TRBV21-1 is assigned pseudogene status. The CDR3 is 15 residues long. This CDR3 reads CASSKVRGPTDTQYF. The DNA for the CDR3 is TGTGCCAGCAGCAAAGTCCGGGGACCCACAGATACGCAGTATTTT.

This clonotype was counted a few times. The chain combines TRBV5-1 with TRBJ2-1; no clear D. The length of the CDR3 is 18 residues. Germline V lookup: CDR1 SGHRS, CDR2 YFSETQ. The germline V and J ends were trimmed by 4 bases and 2 bases, with 22 bases remaining between them. As DNA, the CDR3 is TGCGCCAGCAGCCTGGCCTCTAGAGCCCGGTGGGCCTACAATGAGCAGTTCTTC. Translated: CASSLASRARWAYNEQFF.

This clonotype was seen many times. The rearrangement joins TRBV15 to TRBJ2-7, with 9 bases lining up with TRBD1. CDR1 and CDR2 (germline): LNHNV, YYDKDF (reference sequence). The CDR3 has 15 amino acids. Trimming removed 6 bases from V and 5 bases from J; junction bases left unmatched: 11. CDR3 bases: TGTGCCACCAGTCGCGGAGGACAGGGGATCGACGAGCAGTACTTC. This sequence encodes CATSRGGQGIDEQYF.

This clonotype was detected only a few times. V is TRBV3-1 and J is TRBJ2-1, with 7 bases identical to TRBD2. Germline V lookup: CDR1 LGHDT, CDR2 YNNKEL (reference sequence). There are 18 residues in the CDR3. J gave up 7 bases and V 0 bases, and 15 bases lay outside the gene matches. The CDR3 sequence is CASSQDRPLRNGGNEQFF. CDR3 coding DNA: TGTGCCAGCAGCCAAGATAGACCCCTTAGGAACGGGGGGAATGAGCAGTTCTTC.

This clonotype was detected a few times. This CDR3 is CASSPGSEYEQYF. In DNA form, the CDR3 reads TGTGCCAGCTCACCAGGTAGCGAGTACGAGCAGTACTTC. The chain joins TRBV18 to TRBJ2-7; D might be TRBD2 (5 bases). CDR3 length: 13 residues. V lost 2 bases to trimming and J lost 4 bases, with 9 bases between them. Germline V gives CDR1 KGHSH, CDR2 LQKENI.

The sample holds many counts of this clonotype. V is TRBV6-1 and J is TRBJ2-2; 7 bases fit TRBD2. CDR1 and CDR2 (germline): MNHNS, SASEGT. The V segment lost 6 bases and the J segment 4 bases; nucleotides outside the gene matches: 8. The CDR3 is 15 residues long. The CDR3 protein is CASRAKRGTTGELFF. CDR3 DNA: TGTGCCAGCAGGGCAAAGCGGGGAACCACCGGGGAGCTGTTTTTT.

In this sample, this clonotype turned up a few times. The chain combines TRBV5-1 with TRBJ2-2, with D possibly called TRBD1 or TRBD2 (6 bases each). There are 14 residues in the CDR3. Between the trimmed V and J ends, which lost 3 bases and 8 bases, there was a span of 14 bases. Germline V CDR1 and CDR2: SGHRS, YFSETQ. The CDR3 DNA follows: TGCGCCAGCAGCTGGACAGCGGGTGTAGGGGAGCTGTTTTTT. Translating gives CASSWTAGVGELFF.